The clone carrying this T cell receptor beta chain has at least ten counts. The entry originates in a study of glioma-infiltrating T cells. This CDR3 is 14 amino acids long. CDR1 SGHVS and CDR2 FNYEAQ come from the germline V gene. Trimming removed 3 bases from V and 4 bases from J; junction bases left unmatched: 4. Amplification of TCR alpha and beta CDR3 regions from RNA used iRepertoire nested multiplex PCR. A single record per CDR3 protein comes from TCRdb applying MiXCR to the multiplex PCR reads. The sample consists of roughly 120,000 distinct CDR3 sequences, 20% to 25% of them appearing once. The chain is built from TRBV7-6 and TRBJ2-3, with TRBD1 identical over 7 bases. Material: glioma tissue, nonneoplastic brain tissue, or PBMCs (not recorded which). This clonotype was obtained from a human donor with low-grade glioma or glioblastoma, undergoing nonglioma brain surgery, or in good health (not recorded which). For the CDR3, the DNA is TGTGCCAGCAGCTTGACAGGGATGGCAGATACGCAGTATTTT. Protein product: CASSLTGMADTQYF.